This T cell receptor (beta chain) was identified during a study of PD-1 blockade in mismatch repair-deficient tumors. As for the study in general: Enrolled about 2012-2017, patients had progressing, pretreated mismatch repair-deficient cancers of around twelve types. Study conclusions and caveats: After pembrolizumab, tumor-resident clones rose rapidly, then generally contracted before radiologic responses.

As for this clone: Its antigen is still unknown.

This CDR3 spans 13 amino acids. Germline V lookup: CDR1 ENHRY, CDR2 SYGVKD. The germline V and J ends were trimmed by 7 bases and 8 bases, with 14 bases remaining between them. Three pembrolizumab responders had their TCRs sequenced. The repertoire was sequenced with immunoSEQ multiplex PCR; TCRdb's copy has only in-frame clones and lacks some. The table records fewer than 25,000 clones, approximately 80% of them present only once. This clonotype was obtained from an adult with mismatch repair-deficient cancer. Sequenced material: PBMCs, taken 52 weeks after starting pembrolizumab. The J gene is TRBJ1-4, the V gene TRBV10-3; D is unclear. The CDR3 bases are TGTGCCATCAAGTCGGTGGTCGGGGAAAAACTGTTTTTT. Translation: CAIKSVVGEKLFF.